This T cell receptor (beta chain) was observed in a study of cytomegalovirus exposure and HLA in healthy donors. Points from the study as a whole: A classifier reportedly called cytomegalovirus status with high sensitivity and specificity. A later analysis linked some 17,000 TCR beta sequences to HLA alleles at 0.05 false discovery rate. Specificity of three CMV-associated chains for CMV antigens was verified in vitro.

Worth noting for this clone: The antigen is undetermined.

A multiplex PCR was run with 60 Vbeta primers and 13 Jbeta primers. Only in-frame clones appear in the TCRdb table, and some are missing; sequencing was by immunoSEQ multiplex PCR. This sample has about 200,000 clones, with 65% to 80% found just once. The CDR3 spans 14 residues. Trimming at V came to 1 base and at J to 10 bases, leaving 4 bases not matched to a gene. Per germline, CDR1 LGHNA and CDR2 YSLEER. V is TRBV4-3 and J is TRBJ1-5, with 10 bases identical to TRBD1. The specimen sequenced was PBMCs. This sequence originates from a middle-aged man in good health and CMV-seronegative. CDR3 loop: CASSQATGGGPQHF. The CDR3 region has the DNA TGCGCCAGCAGCCAAGCGACAGGGGGCGGACCCCAGCATTTT.